A single sample gave rise to the 6 T cell receptor beta chains below, sequenced in a study of blood T cell repertoires in COVID-19. The protocol was immunoSEQ multiplex PCR, while the TCRdb copy is restricted to in-frame clones and leaves out a portion. In the table there are tens of thousands of clones, about 79% of which are singletons. What was sequenced was peripheral blood. The receptors originated from a human donor with acute or convalescent COVID-19. The donor label of this sample is uncertain.

The chain is built from TRBV29-1 and TRBJ2-5; D is perhaps TRBD1 (5 bases). CDR1 is SQVTM and CDR2 is ANQGSEA in the germline V gene. Trimming stripped 8 bases from V and 4 bases from J, with 14 bases between. This CDR3 spans 12 amino acids. The CDR3 loop reads CSFQGLLETQYF. The CDR3 DNA reads as TGCAGCTTCCAGGGTCTACTAGAGACCCAGTACTTC.

The chain uses TRBV7-3 and TRBJ2-1; 8 positions agree with TRBD2. Germline loops: CDR1 SGHTA, CDR2 FQGTGA. J lost 6 bases, V lost 5 bases, and 6 bases had no gene match. The CDR3 loop spans 14 amino acids. CDR3 coding DNA: TGTGCCAGCAGCCCTCAAACTAGCGGCAATGAGCAGTTCTTC. This translates into CASSPQTSGNEQFF.

The chain has TRBV5-4 and TRBJ1-1; TRBD1 matches at 9 bases. CDR1 SGHNT and CDR2 YYREEE come from the germline V gene (reference sequence). V gave up 4 bases and J gave up 6 bases; unmatched junction bases: 7. The CDR3 is 14 residues long. Written as DNA, the CDR3 is TGTGCCAGCAGCCAACCGGGACAGGGAGCTGAAGCTTTCTTT. Amino acid sequence: CASSQPGQGAEAFF.

The chain carries TRBV3-1 (or the pseudogene TRBV3-2) and TRBJ2-7; 9 nucleotides line up with TRBD1. Looked up from germline, CDR1 is LGHDT and CDR2 is YNNKEL (reference sequence). This CDR3 spans 15 amino acids. J gave up 6 bases and V 0 bases, and 6 bases lay outside the gene matches. This CDR3 is CASSQDLTGGREQYF. In DNA, the CDR3 is TGTGCCAGCAGCCAAGATCTCACAGGGGGCCGCGAGCAGTACTTC.

J is TRBJ1-1 and V is TRBV5-6; 7 nucleotides line up with TRBD1. Trimming took 4 bases from V and 0 from J; bases not matched to a gene: 3. The CDR3 sequence is 14 residues long. Germline V gene lookup returns CDR1 SGHDT and CDR2 YYEEEE. CDR3 bases: TGTGCCAGCAGCCCCGACAGGGTGAACACTGAAGCTTTCTTT. It translates to CASSPDRVNTEAFF.

The V call is TRBV7-7, the J call TRBJ2-2, with TRBD2 identical over 9 bases. V shed 2 bases, J shed 1 base, and the junction held 2 bases outside the gene matches. The CDR3 totals 16 residues. Germline CDR1 is SSHAT and CDR2 is FNYEAQ (reference sequence). The CDR3 protein is CASSLIAGVNTGELFF. The CDR3 DNA reads as TGTGCCAGCAGCTTAATAGCGGGGGTGAACACCGGGGAGCTGTTTTTT. The full variable domain, completed using reference TRBV7-7 and TRBJ2-2, is GAGVSQSPRYKVTKRGQDVTLRCDPISSHATLYWYQQALGQGPEFLTYFNYEAQPDKSGLPSDRFSAERPEGSISTLTIQRTEQRDSAMYRCASSLIAGVNTGELFFGEGSRLTVL.